The 8 T cell receptor beta chains listed next were all sequenced from one sample in a study of shared clonotypes between healthy human individuals. CD8 cells regarded as naive lacked CD45RO, were positively chosen for CCR7, and omitted terminally differentiated effector memory CD45RA+ cells. The data were produced by immunoSEQ multiplex PCR, yet TCRdb's version contains in-frame clones alone and is incomplete. This table has some 2.1 million clones, roughly 95% appearing once. The specimen was naive CD8+ T cells from PBMCs. The receptors come from a man between 18 and 35 years old in good health. Some clones in this sample may be carry-over from other donors' samples.

The chain is built from TRBV5-6 and TRBJ2-6; no reliable D call. Germline CDR1 is SGHDT and CDR2 is YYEEEE. V was trimmed by 0 bases and J by 0 bases, leaving 7 bases between them. CDR3 length equals 16 residues. The CDR3 is CASSLGRVSGANVLTF. The CDR3 DNA reads as TGTGCCAGCAGCTTGGGCCGTGTCTCTGGGGCCAACGTCCTGACTTTC.

The chain has TRBV13 and TRBJ2-1; 7 nucleotides line up with TRBD2. The CDR3 is 17 amino acids. Germline CDR1 reads PRHDT; CDR2 reads FYEKMQ (reference sequence). The V gene end was trimmed by 5 bases and the J gene end by 6 bases; junction bases not matched to a gene: 16. As DNA, the CDR3 is TGTGCCAGCAGCCCAGACCGGGAAGGGGAGGGTGGCAATGAGCAGTTCTTC. This gives the protein CASSPDREGEGGNEQFF.

This rearrangement joins TRBV27 to TRBJ2-1; D might be TRBD2 (5 bases). Trimming took off 7 bases at V and 1 base at J, with 23 bases between the two ends. This CDR3 is 18 amino acids long. CDR1 and CDR2 from the germline V gene are MNHEY and SMNVEV (reference sequence). The CDR3: CASTHLASGGLSYNEQFF. For the CDR3, the DNA is TGTGCCAGCACCCATTTAGCCAGCGGAGGATTATCCTACAATGAGCAGTTCTTC.

The chain carries TRBV27 and TRBJ2-1; 9 positions agree with TRBD2. Trimming at V came to 2 bases and at J to 6 bases, leaving 5 bases not matched to a gene. The germline V gene has CDR1 MNHEY and CDR2 SMNVEV (reference sequence). The CDR3 is 15 residues long. This CDR3 reads CASSLAGGGVNEQFF. Written as DNA, the CDR3 is TGTGCCAGCAGTTTAGCGGGAGGGGGGGTCAATGAGCAGTTCTTC.

The chain is built from TRBV19 and TRBJ2-1; 12 nucleotides align to TRBD2. The CDR3 length is 16 residues. Germline lookup yields CDR1 LNHDA and CDR2 SQIVND (reference sequence). V was clipped by 7 bases and J by 7 bases; unmatched bases: 11. The CDR3 nucleotides are TGTGCCAGTACAGGGCTAGCGGGAGGGTATGGGAATGAGCAGTTCTTC. Protein product: CASTGLAGGYGNEQFF.

The chain uses TRBV11-2 and TRBJ2-2, with 10 bases identical to TRBD2. The CDR3 is 16 amino acids. Germline CDR1 is SGHAT and CDR2 is FQNNGV. With V trimmed by 4 bases and J by 4 bases, 6 bases remained unmatched. CDR3: CASSSRSGRATGELFF. CDR3 nucleotides: TGTGCCAGCAGCTCGCGAAGCGGGAGGGCCACCGGGGAGCTGTTTTTT.

This clone has more than one count but fewer than ten. The chain recombines TRBV9 with TRBJ2-3; TRBD2 might be the D (7 bases). V shed 3 bases and J shed 2 bases, with 13 bases lying between them. This CDR3 has 15 residues. The germline V gene encodes CDR1 SGDLS and CDR2 YYNGEE. For the CDR3, the DNA is TGTGCCAGCAGCGGAGAGGGGGGGACCACAGATACGCAGTATTTT. Translation: CASSGEGGTTDTQYF. The full variable domain, completed using reference TRBV9 and TRBJ2-3, is DSGVTQTPKHLITATGQRVTLRCSPRSGDLSVYWYQQSLDQGLQFLIQYYNGEERAKGNILERFSAQQFPDLHSELNLSSLELGDSALYFCASSGEGGTTDTQYFGPGTRLTVL.

This sequence joins TRBV5-6 and TRBJ2-4; the D call may be TRBD1 or TRBD2 (5 bases each). This CDR3 has 17 amino acids. Germline values: CDR1 SGHDT, CDR2 YYEEEE. The V and J ends lost 0 bases and 6 bases respectively, with 19 bases between them. CDR3 residues: CASSLGFFGASGNIQYF. CDR3 DNA: TGTGCCAGCAGCTTGGGGTTCTTCGGGGCTTCGGGAAACATTCAGTACTTC.